This T cell receptor beta chain was recovered during a study of metastatic and nonmetastatic thyroid tumors. At the level of the study: Repertoire comparisons spanned blood and tumor or nodule tissue from malignant and benign thyroid patients. General observations from the study: The study reportedly found significantly higher TCR beta diversity in malignant thyroid tumors than benign nodules, in blood and tumor.

A note on this clone: Its antigen is not identified.

Patients were all untreated before their thyroid surgery. The CDR3 length is 15 residues. Looked up from germline, CDR1 is KGHDR and CDR2 is SFDVKD. Trimming took off 3 bases at V and 1 base at J, with 10 bases between the two ends. As originally analysed: Construction of a distant-metastasis classifier for papillary thyroid cancer relied on CDR3 differences across clinicopathological groups. TCRdb re-called clones from the PCR reads using MiXCR. The V and J calls and clone size are TCRdb's, not the authors'. The sample holds 35,000 to 55,000 clones, about 22% seen once. The chain carries TRBV24-1 and TRBJ2-3; D remains unclear. This TCR came from a male donor with papillary thyroid cancer or a benign thyroid nodule (not recorded which). Some clones in this sample may be carry-over from other donors' samples. The sequenced sample was blood. CDR3 protein: CATSDPTPGTDTQYF. The CDR3 nucleotides read TGTGCCACCAGTGATCCAACCCCGGGCACAGATACGCAGTATTTT.